This T cell receptor beta chain appears in the sequencing data of a study of T cells after yellow fever vaccination. With 6 bases removed from V and 7 bases from J, the gap between germline ends came to 12 bases. The CDR3 extends over 12 amino acids. Germline-derived CDR1 and CDR2 are DFQATT and SNEGSKA (reference sequence). Whole-study findings and limits: Abundant bulk-population clonotypes could contaminate the FACS-sorted repertoires. A minor fraction of clonotypes spanned both CD4 and CD8 compartments.

The sample holds many counts of this clonotype. Its specificity is unknown. Researchers made TCR cDNA using 5'RACE template switching, and this step added a universal primer site and UMIs. TCRdb called the 5' RACE reads again in MiXCR, with one record for every CDR3 protein. This table holds more than 300,000 distinct CDR3 sequences, around 4.3% found once. The sequencing used PBMCs, collected 15 days after the yellow fever booster vaccination. The chain links TRBV20-1 to TRBJ2-2; D may correspond to TRBD1 or TRBD2 (5 bases each). The sequence derives from a man between 18 and 35 years old who received the YFV17D yellow fever vaccine. The CDR3 DNA reads as TGCAGTGCCCCTGGGACCAGCGGGGAGCTGTTTTTT. It specifies CSAPGTSGELFF.